The 8 T cell receptor beta chains below come from one sample, sequenced in a study of blood T cell repertoires in COVID-19. This table comes from immunoSEQ multiplex PCR, and its TCRdb copy is limited to in-frame clones, with some not included. The sample has about 29,000 clones, almost 85% seen once; the top ten hold 7.5% to 10%. The sample was peripheral blood. The receptor source for this set is a man at least 80 years old with active COVID-19.

Only one count was recorded for this clone. The rearrangement joins TRBV5-1 to TRBJ1-6; D is unresolved. Trimming removed 7 bases from V and 7 bases from J, with 18 bases in between. The CDR3 spans 15 residues. Germline V lookup: CDR1 SGHRS, CDR2 YFSETQ. The CDR3 DNA sequence: TGCGCCAGCGGCGAATCAGGACTTCGGAATTCACCCCTCCACTTT. Translation gives CASGESGLRNSPLHF.

This rearrangement joins TRBV12-2 to TRBJ2-5; the table assigns TRBD2, which was not confirmed against the DNA. TRBV12-2 is reported as a pseudogene. The CDR3 is 16 residues long. In nucleotides, the CDR3 is TGTGCAAGTCGCTTTGGTAGCGGGGTTTTGAAAGAGACCCAGTACTTC. Protein product: CASRFGSGVLKETQYF.

The V and J genes are TRBV11-2 and TRBJ2-2, with D perhaps matching TRBD1 (5 bases). The V end was cut by 5 bases, the J end by 2 bases, with 12 bases between. Germline V gene data show CDR1 as SGHAT and CDR2 as FQNNGV. The CDR3 totals 15 residues. The CDR3 is CASSPGRINTGELFF. For the CDR3, the DNA is TGTGCCAGCAGCCCAGGGCGGATAAACACCGGGGAGCTGTTTTTT.

The V gene is TRBV2, the J gene TRBJ2-1; 9 positions agree with TRBD2. The CDR3 has 15 amino acids. Germline CDR1 reads SNHLY; CDR2 reads FYNNEI. The V and J ends lost 2 bases and 4 bases, in that order; junction bases with no gene match: 3. The CDR3 DNA reads TGTGCCAGCAGTGAATTGACTAGCGGTTACAATGAGCAGTTCTTC. This encodes CASSELTSGYNEQFF.

The genes are TRBV11-2 and TRBJ2-3, with D perhaps TRBD2 (6 bases). Germline-derived CDR1 and CDR2 are SGHAT and FQNNGV. Between the trimmed V and J ends, which lost 1 base and 4 bases, there was a span of 21 bases. This CDR3 region has 18 residues. CDR3: CASSLGVTGDRSADTQYF. CDR3 nucleotides: TGTGCCAGCAGCTTAGGTGTTACGGGGGATCGTTCGGCAGATACGCAGTATTTT.

The genes are TRBV7-9 and TRBJ2-6, with D tentatively TRBD1 (6 bases). The CDR3 runs 17 residues. Germline V CDR1 and CDR2: SEHNR, FQNEAQ (reference sequence). Trimming pared 5 bases from V and 1 base from J, leaving 15 bases between. CDR3 DNA: TGTGCCAGCAGCCCTAGGTTGGGGGCATCTGGGGCCAACGTCCTGACTTTC. As protein: CASSPRLGASGANVLTF.

The rearrangement uses TRBV10-2 and TRBJ2-7, with D perhaps TRBD2 (5 bases). This CDR3 spans 15 amino acids. Germline CDR1 reads WSHSY; CDR2 reads SAAADI. Trimming left V 0 bases short and J 3 bases short, with 12 bases between. Written as DNA, the CDR3 is TGCGCCAGCAGTGAGTCGCGGGCAGGCGGCTACGAGCAGTACTTC. Translating gives CASSESRAGGYEQYF.

This rearrangement joins TRBV5-1 to TRBJ1-2, with unresolved D. The CDR3 consists of 14 residues. Germline CDR1 reads SGHRS; CDR2 reads YFSETQ. V was cut by 3 bases and J by 0 bases, with 9 bases left in between. The CDR3 loop is CASSSVTTNYGYTF. CDR3 bases: TGCGCCAGCAGCTCCGTGACTACTAACTATGGCTACACCTTC.